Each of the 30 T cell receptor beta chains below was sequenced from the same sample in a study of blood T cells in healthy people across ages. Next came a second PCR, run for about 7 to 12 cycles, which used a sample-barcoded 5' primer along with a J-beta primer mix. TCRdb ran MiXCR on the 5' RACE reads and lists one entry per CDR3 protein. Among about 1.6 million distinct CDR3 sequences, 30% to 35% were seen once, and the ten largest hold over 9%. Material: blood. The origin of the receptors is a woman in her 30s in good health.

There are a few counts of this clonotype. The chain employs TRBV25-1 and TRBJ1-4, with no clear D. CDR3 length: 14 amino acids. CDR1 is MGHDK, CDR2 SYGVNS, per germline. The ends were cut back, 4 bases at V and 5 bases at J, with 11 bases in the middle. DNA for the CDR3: TGTGCCAGCAGTGCGCCGGGCTCAAATGAAAAACTGTTTTTT. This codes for CASSAPGSNEKLFF. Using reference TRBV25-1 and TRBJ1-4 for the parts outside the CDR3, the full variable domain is EADIYQTPRYLVIGTGKKITLECSQTMGHDKMYWYQQDPGMELHLIHYSYGVNSTEKGDLSSESTVSRIRTEHFPLTLESARPSHTSQYLCASSAPGSNEKLFFGSGTQLSVL.

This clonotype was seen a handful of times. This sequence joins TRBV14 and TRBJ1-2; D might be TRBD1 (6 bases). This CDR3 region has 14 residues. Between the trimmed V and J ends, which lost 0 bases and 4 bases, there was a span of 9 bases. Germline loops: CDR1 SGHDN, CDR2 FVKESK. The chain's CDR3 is CASSQDSRGYGYTF. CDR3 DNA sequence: TGTGCCAGCAGCCAAGACTCCAGGGGCTATGGCTACACCTTC.

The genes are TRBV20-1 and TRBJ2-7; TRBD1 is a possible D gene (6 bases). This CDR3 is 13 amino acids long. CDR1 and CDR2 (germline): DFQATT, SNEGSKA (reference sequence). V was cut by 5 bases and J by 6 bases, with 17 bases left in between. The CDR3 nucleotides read TGCAGTGCTCCCCCAAGGGCAGGGGCCGAGCAGTACTTC. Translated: CSAPPRAGAEQYF.

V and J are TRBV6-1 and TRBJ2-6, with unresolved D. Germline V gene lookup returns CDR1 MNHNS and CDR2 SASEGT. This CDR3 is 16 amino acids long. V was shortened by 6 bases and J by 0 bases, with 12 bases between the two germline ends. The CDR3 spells CASRITVTSGANVLTF. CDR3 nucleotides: TGTGCCAGCAGGATCACAGTCACCTCTGGGGCCAACGTCCTGACTTTC.

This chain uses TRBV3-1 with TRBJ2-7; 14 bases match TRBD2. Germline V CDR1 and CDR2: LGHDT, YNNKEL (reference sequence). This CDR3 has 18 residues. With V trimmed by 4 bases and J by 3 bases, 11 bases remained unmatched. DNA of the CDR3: TGTGCCAGCAGCCCACCTGGGACTAGCGGGAGACTGGGCTACGAGCAGTACTTC. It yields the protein CASSPPGTSGRLGYEQYF.

The CDR3 here is CSTEADTGELFF. In DNA form, the CDR3 reads TGCAGCACTGAAGCGGACACCGGGGAGCTGTTTTTT. The chain has TRBV29-1 and TRBJ2-2; D is perhaps TRBD2 (5 bases). Trimming left V 8 bases short and J 3 bases short, with 10 bases between. Germline V gene sequence: CDR1 SQVTM, CDR2 ANQGSEA. This CDR3 has 12 residues.

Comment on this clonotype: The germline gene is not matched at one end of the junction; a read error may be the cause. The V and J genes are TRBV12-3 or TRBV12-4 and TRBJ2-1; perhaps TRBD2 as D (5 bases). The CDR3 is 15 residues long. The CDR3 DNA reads TGTGCCAGCAGTCTTCAGGTTCTAGCTTACAATGAGCAGTGCTTC. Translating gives CASSLQVLAYNEQCF.

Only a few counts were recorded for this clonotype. In DNA form, the CDR3 reads TGTGCCACCAGCACCGGGACTAGCACAGATACGCAGTATTTT. This encodes CATSTGTSTDTQYF. This chain links TRBV24-1 with TRBJ2-3; D possibly corresponds to TRBD2 (6 bases). The CDR3 length is 14 residues. V lost 7 bases and J 0 bases, leaving 10 bases between the germline ends. Germline CDR1 is KGHDR and CDR2 is SFDVKD.

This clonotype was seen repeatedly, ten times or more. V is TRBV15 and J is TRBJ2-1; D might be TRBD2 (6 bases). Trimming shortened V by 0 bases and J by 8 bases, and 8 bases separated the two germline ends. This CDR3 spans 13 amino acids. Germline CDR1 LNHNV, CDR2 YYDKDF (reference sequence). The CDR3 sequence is CATSRDASDEQFF. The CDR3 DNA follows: TGTGCCACCAGCAGAGATGCTAGCGATGAGCAGTTCTTC.

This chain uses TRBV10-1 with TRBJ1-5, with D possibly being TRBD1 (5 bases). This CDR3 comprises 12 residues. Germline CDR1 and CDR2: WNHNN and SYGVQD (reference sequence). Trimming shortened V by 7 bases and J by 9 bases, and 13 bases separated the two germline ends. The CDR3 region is CASNQWGMPQHF. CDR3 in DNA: TGCGCCAGCAACCAGTGGGGGATGCCCCAGCATTTT.

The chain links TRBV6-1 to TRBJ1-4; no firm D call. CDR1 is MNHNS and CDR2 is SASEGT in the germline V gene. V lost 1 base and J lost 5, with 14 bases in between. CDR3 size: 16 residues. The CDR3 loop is CASSEEGNWLNEKLFF. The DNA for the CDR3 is TGTGCCAGCAGTGAAGAGGGCAACTGGCTGAATGAAAAACTGTTTTTT.

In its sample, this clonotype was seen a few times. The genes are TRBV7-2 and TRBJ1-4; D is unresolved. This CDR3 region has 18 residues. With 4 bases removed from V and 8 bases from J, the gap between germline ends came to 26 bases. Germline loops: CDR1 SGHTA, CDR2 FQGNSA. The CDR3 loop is CASSSSGGLTQDGEKLFF. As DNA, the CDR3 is TGTGCCAGCAGCTCCTCGGGAGGCCTTACCCAGGATGGGGAAAAACTGTTTTTT.

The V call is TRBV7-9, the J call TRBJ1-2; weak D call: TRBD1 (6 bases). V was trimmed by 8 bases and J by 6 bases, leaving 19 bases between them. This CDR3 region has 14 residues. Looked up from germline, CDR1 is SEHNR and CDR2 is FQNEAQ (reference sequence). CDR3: CASLVMGHEDGYTF. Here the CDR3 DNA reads TGTGCCAGCCTCGTCATGGGACATGAGGATGGCTACACCTTC.

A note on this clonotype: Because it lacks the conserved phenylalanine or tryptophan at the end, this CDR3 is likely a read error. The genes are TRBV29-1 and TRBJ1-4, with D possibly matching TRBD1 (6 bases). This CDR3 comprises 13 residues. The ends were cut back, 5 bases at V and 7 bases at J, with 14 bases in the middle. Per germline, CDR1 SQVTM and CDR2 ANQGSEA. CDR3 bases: TGCAGCGTTAGCGGGGGCGCCGGTGAAAAACTGTTTTTG. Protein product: CSVSGGAGEKLFL.

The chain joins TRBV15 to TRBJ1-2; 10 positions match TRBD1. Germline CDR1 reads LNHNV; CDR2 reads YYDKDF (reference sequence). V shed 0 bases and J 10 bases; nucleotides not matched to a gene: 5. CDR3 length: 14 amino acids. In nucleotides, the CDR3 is TGTGCCACCAGCAGAGATTGGGACAGGGGTGACTACACCTTC. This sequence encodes CATSRDWDRGDYTF. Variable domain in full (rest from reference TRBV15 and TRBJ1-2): DAMVIQNPRYQVTQFGKPVTLSCSQTLNHNVMYWYQQKSSQAPKLLFHYYDKDFNNEADTPDNFQSRRPNTSFCFLDIRSPGLGDTAMYLCATSRDWDRGDYTFGSGTRLTVV.

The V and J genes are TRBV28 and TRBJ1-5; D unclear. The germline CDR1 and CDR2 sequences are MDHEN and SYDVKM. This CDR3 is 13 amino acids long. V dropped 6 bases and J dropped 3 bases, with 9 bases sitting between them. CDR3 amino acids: CASRGQFNQPQHF. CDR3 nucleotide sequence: TGTGCCAGCAGAGGGCAGTTCAATCAGCCCCAGCATTTT. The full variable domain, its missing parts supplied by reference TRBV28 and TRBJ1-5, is DVKVTQSSRYLVKRTGEKVFLECVQDMDHENMFWYRQDPGLGLRLIYFSYDVKMKEKGDIPEGYSVSREKKERFSLILESASTNQTSMYLCASRGQFNQPQHFGDGTRLSIL.

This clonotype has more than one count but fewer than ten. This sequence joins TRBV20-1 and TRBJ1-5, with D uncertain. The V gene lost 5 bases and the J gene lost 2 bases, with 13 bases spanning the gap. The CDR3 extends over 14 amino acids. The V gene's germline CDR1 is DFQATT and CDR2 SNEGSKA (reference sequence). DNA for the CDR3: TGCAGTGCTCCAGTTATCGGCGGCAATCAGCCCCAGCATTTT. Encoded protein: CSAPVIGGNQPQHF.

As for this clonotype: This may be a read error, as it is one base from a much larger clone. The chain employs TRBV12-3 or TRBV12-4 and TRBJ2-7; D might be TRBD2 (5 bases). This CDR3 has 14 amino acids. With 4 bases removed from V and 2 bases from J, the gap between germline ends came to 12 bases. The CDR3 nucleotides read TGTGCCAGCAGTTGGACTCCTCCGCCCTACGAGCAGTACTTC. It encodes CASSWTPPPYEQYF.

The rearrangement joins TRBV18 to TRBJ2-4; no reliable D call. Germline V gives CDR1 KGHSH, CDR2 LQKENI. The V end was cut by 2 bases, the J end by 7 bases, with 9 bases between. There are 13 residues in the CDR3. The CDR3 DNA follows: TGTGCCAGCTCACCAGACAAGCTGAACATTCAGTACTTC. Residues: CASSPDKLNIQYF.

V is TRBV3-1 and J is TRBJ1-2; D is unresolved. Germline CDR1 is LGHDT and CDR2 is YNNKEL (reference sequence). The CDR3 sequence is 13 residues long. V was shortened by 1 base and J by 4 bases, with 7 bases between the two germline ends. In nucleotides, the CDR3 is TGTGCCAGCAGCCAAGCGTCAGCCTATGGCTACACCTTC. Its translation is CASSQASAYGYTF.

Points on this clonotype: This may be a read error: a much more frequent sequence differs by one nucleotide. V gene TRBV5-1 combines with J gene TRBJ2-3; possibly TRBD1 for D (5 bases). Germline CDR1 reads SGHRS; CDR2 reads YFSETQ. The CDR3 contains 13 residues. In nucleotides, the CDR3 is TGCGCCGGCAGCATAGGACAAAGGGATACGCAGTATTTT. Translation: CAGSIGQRDTQYF.

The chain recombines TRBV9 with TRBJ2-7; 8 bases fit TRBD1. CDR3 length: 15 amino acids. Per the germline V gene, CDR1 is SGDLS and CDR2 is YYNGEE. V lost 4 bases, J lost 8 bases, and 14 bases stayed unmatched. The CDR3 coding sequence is TGTGCCAGCAGCCGTGGGGGGACAGGTGGCTCGAAGCAGTACTTC. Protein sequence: CASSRGGTGGSKQYF.

The CDR3 nucleotides read TGTGCCAGCAGTTTTCTGGGGTCCCAGGCCACAGATACGCAGTATTTT. Translating gives CASSFLGSQATDTQYF. This chain links TRBV2 with TRBJ2-3; no clear D gene. The V and J ends lost 5 bases and 2 bases respectively, with 17 bases between them. The CDR3 has 16 amino acids. Germline V gives CDR1 SNHLY, CDR2 FYNNEI.

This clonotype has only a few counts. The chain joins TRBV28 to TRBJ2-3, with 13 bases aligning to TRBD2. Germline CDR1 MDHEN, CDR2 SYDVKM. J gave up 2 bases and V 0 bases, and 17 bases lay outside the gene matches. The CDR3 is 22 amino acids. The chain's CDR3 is CASSLWAYLVGTSGTDTDTQYF. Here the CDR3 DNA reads TGTGCCAGCAGTTTATGGGCGTACCTAGTCGGGACTAGCGGGACTGACACAGATACGCAGTATTTT.

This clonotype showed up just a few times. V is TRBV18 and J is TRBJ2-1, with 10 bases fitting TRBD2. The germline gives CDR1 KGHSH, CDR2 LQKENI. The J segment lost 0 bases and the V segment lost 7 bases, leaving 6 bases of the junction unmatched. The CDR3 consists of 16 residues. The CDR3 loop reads CASYELAGSSYNEQFF. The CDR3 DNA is TGTGCCAGCTACGAACTAGCGGGAAGCTCCTACAATGAGCAGTTCTTC.

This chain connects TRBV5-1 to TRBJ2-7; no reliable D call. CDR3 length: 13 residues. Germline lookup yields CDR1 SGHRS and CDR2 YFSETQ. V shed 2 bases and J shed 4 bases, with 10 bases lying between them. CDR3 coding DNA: TGCGCCAGCAGCTTTGACATTGTGTACGAGCAGTACTTC. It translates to CASSFDIVYEQYF.

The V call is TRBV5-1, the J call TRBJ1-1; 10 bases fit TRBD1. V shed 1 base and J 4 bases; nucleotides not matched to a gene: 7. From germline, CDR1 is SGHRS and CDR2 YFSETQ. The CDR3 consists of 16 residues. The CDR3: CASSLLTGGPSTEAFF. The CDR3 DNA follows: TGCGCCAGCAGCTTGTTGACAGGGGGCCCCAGCACTGAAGCTTTCTTT.

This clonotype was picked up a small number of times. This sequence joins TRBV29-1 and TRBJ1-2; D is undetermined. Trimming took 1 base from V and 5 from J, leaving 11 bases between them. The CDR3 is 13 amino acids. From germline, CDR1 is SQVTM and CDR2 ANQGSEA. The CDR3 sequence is CSVEGRQTYGYTF. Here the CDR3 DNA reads TGCAGCGTTGAAGGCCGGCAGACATATGGCTACACCTTC. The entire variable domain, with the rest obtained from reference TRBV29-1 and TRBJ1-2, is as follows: SAVISQKPSRDICQRGTSLTIQCQVDSQVTMMFWYRQQPGQSLTLIATANQGSEATYESGFVIDKFPISRPNLTFSTLTVSNMSPEDSSIYLCSVEGRQTYGYTFGSGTRLTVV.

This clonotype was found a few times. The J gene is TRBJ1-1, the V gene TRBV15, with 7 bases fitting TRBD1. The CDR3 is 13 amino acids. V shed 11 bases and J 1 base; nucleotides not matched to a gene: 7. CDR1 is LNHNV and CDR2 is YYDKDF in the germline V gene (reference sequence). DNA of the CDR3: TGTGCCGCCCTCAGACAGGGGAACACTGAAGCTTTCTTT. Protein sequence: CAALRQGNTEAFF.

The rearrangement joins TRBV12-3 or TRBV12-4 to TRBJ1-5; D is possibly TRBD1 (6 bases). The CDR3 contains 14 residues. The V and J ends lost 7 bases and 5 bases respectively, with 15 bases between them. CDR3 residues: CASTLGDKDQPQHF. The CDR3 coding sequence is TGTGCCAGCACCCTGGGGGACAAAGATCAGCCCCAGCATTTT.